This T cell receptor (delta chain) was captured in a study of fetal and pediatric gammadelta thymocytes (dated by TCRdb to between 2020 and 2023). Notes on the research overall: The bulk gammadelta thymocyte repertoires, which combined previously published data with newly generated, unpublished data, were used to reinforce a single-cell study of gammadelta thymocyte development. In total, the bulk gammadelta thymocyte repertoire set covered about 10 subjects, made up of 7 pediatric thymus donors and 3 fetal thymus donors. Bulk gammadelta thymocyte repertoires combined previously published data (refs 27,28) with unpublished data. To increase subject numbers and strengthen the CDR3 publicity analysis, bulk TCR repertoire data were added. The paper's findings and limits, for the study overall: Compared with post-natal repertoires, fetal gammadelta thymocyte repertoires had previously been reported to be enriched for TRDV2, TRGV8 and TRGV9 usage, low N additions and public CDR3s.

Comments on this clone: Its antigen specificity is not known. This may come from a read error, since a much larger clone is one base off.

Thymocytes were stained with Zombie NIR viability dye plus antibodies to CD3 (UCHT1), TCRgammadelta (11F2), TCRVgamma9 (IMMU360) and TCRVdelta2 (IMMU389). From human fetal and pediatric thymuses, sorted Vgamma9Vdelta2 and nonVgamma9Vdelta2 gammadelta thymocytes were used to generate bulk TRD and TRG CDR3 repertoires separately. Pediatric thymus tissue was obtained in Belgium from children undergoing cardiac surgery. The pediatric thymus donors in the study ranged in age from about 1 to 11 years. Thymic cell suspensions were made from fetal and post-natal thymuses as previously described. NonVgamma9Vdelta2 thymocytes were sorted as CD3+ gammadeltaTCR+ cells lacking the Vgamma9+Vdelta2+ phenotype. Cell sorting was done on a FACS Aria III cell sorter (BD Biosciences). The CDR3 measures 19 amino acids from cysteine to phenylalanine. Only the CDR3 DNA stays, 57 bases, in frame from base 1. Germline trimming amounts to 6 bases on V and 3 bases on J, with 20 as the count of junction bases outside the gene matches. The germline V gene encodes CDR1 TSWWSYY and CDR2 QGS.

Reads for this sample came from an Illumina MiSeq. The original methods were these. For publicity analysis, the Vgamma9Vdelta2 and nonVgamma9Vdelta2 bulk CDR3 files of each subject were merged into one combined repertoire per subject. Using base R and dplyr, CDR3 publicity was scored on a scale from 0 to 19 by checking each amino acid sequence across 9 single-cell datasets and 10 bulk repertoires. Clonotypes were called again by TCRdb from the public reads via CATT, and duplicate nucleotide sequences were then merged into one entry. TCRdb's processing, not the authors' own work, is the source of the V and J calls. This sample lists around 2,000 delta-chain clones; about 22% were detected once. Roughly 4.7% of the sample is taken by the ten largest.

Sequences were obtained from non-Vgamma9Vdelta2 gamma-delta T cells from the thymus. The cell subset or site label of this sample denotes: CD3+gammadeltaTCR+ thymocytes not co-expressing Vgamma9 and Vdelta2. The chain joins TRDV1 to TRDJ1, and 9 bases in between align with TRDD3. The origin of this receptor is a child who underwent cardiac surgery and was recorded as healthy. The CDR3 region reads CALGLKSSLGDAISDKLIF. The nucleotides read TGTGCTCTTGGATTGAAAAGTTCTCTGGGGGATGCGATTTCCGATAAACTCATCTTT.